One sample yielded the 22 T cell receptor beta chains listed below, sequenced in a study of cytomegalovirus exposure and HLA in healthy donors. Primers included in the PCR were 60 Vbeta and 13 Jbeta primers. Using immunoSEQ multiplex PCR, the repertoire was profiled, and TCRdb retains in-frame clones only, with some absent. The data show 26,000 or so clones, with more than 70% seen just once and 4% to 5.5% held by the top ten. The sequenced sample consisted of PBMCs. These receptors all stem from a male donor in good health and CMV-seronegative.

The chain couples TRBV7-2 to TRBJ1-2; tentative D call: TRBD1 (6 bases). V was shortened by 2 bases and J by 4 bases, with 11 bases between the two germline ends. The germline V gene encodes CDR1 SGHTA and CDR2 FQGNSA. The CDR3 totals 14 residues. Written as DNA, the CDR3 is TGTGCCAGCAGCTTAAACCGGGACACCTATGGCTACACCTTC. Protein product: CASSLNRDTYGYTF.

The chain couples TRBV28 to TRBJ2-4, with TRBD1 matching 9 bases. Germline loops: CDR1 MDHEN, CDR2 SYDVKM. The CDR3 consists of 16 residues. J lost 1 base, V lost 5 bases, and 6 bases had no gene match. CDR3 sequence (DNA): TGTGCCAGCAGTCCACAGGGGGCAAAGGCCAAAAACATTCAGTACTTC. This codes for CASSPQGAKAKNIQYF.

This rearrangement joins TRBV4-2 to TRBJ1-4; no firm D call. The germline V and J ends were trimmed by 1 base and 8 bases, with 14 bases remaining between them. The CDR3 contains 15 residues. Germline V gene lookup returns CDR1 LGHNA and CDR2 YNFKEQ. As DNA, the CDR3 is TGTGCCAGCAGCCAAGTCGGCGGGGTCGGGGAAAAACTGTTTTTT. Translating gives CASSQVGGVGEKLFF.

The chain employs TRBV4-3 and TRBJ2-5, with D perhaps TRBD2 (5 bases). The ends were cut back, 0 bases at V and 0 bases at J, with 11 bases in the middle. The CDR3 contains 16 residues. The germline CDR1 and CDR2 sequences are LGHNA and YSLEER. The CDR3 sequence: CASSQDFRGYQETQYF. The CDR3 DNA reads as TGCGCCAGCAGCCAAGATTTTCGAGGGTACCAAGAGACCCAGTACTTC.

The V gene is TRBV30, the J gene TRBJ1-4; TRBD1 might be the D (6 bases). Germline V gene sequence: CDR1 GTSNPN, CDR2 SVGIG (reference sequence). The CDR3 consists of 14 residues. The ends were cut back, 3 bases at V and 9 bases at J, with 17 bases in the middle. The chain's CDR3 is CAWRGRGKRKKLFF. The CDR3 nucleotides read TGTGCCTGGAGAGGTAGGGGGAAAAGGAAAAAACTGTTTTTT.

In this sample, this clone turned up a few times. V is TRBV7-9 and J is TRBJ1-2, with 12 bases lining up with TRBD1. This CDR3 is 15 amino acids long. The J segment lost 3 bases and the V segment lost 3 bases, leaving 2 bases of the junction unmatched. Germline V CDR1 and CDR2: SEHNR, FQNEAQ (reference sequence). The CDR3 bases are TGTGCCAGCAGCTTGGGACAGGGGGCCCACTATGGCTACACCTTC. It translates to CASSLGQGAHYGYTF.

V usage is TRBV28 and J usage is TRBJ1-3; the match to TRBD1 covers 9 bases. Germline V gene sequence: CDR1 MDHEN, CDR2 SYDVKM. The V gene end was trimmed by 6 bases and the J gene end by 4 bases; junction bases not matched to a gene: 1. CDR3 length: 13 amino acids. This CDR3 is CASRGTGGNTIYF. The CDR3 region has the DNA TGTGCCAGCAGGGGGACAGGGGGAAACACCATATATTTT.

This clone has more than one count but fewer than ten. The CDR3 protein is CSVGVRGDSEAFF. In DNA form, the CDR3 reads TGCAGCGTTGGAGTCAGGGGAGATTCTGAAGCTTTCTTT. The chain couples TRBV29-1 to TRBJ1-1, with D possibly being TRBD1 (6 bases). Trimming cost V 4 bases and J 6 bases, with 15 bases left between them. The CDR3 consists of 13 residues. From germline, CDR1 is SQVTM and CDR2 ANQGSEA.

The V gene is TRBV28, the J gene TRBJ1-2; possible D gene TRBD1, 6 bases. The CDR3 consists of 16 residues. Germline V gene lookup returns CDR1 MDHEN and CDR2 SYDVKM. V was shortened by 9 bases and J by 3 bases, with 23 bases between the two germline ends. CDR3 sequence reads: CASNSGIQGAYYGYTF. The DNA for the CDR3 is TGTGCCAGTAACTCGGGTATACAGGGCGCGTACTATGGCTACACCTTC.

The chain has TRBV7-2 and TRBJ2-3, with 13 bases identical to TRBD2. Trimming took 4 bases from V and 5 from J; bases not matched to a gene: 3. The CDR3 has 15 residues. The V gene's germline CDR1 is SGHTA and CDR2 FQGNSA. CDR3 DNA sequence: TGTGCCAGCAGCTCGGGACTAGCGGGGAGAGATACGCAGTATTTT. It encodes CASSSGLAGRDTQYF. Using reference TRBV7-2 and TRBJ2-3 for the parts outside the CDR3, the full variable domain is GAGVSQSPSNKVTEKGKDVELRCDPISGHTALYWYRQSLGQGLEFLIYFQGNSAPDKSGLPSDRFSAERTGGSVSTLTIQRTQQEDSAVYLCASSSGLAGRDTQYFGPGTRLTVL.

The genes are TRBV27 and TRBJ1-5; no firm D call. This CDR3 is 12 amino acids long. V lost 6 bases to trimming and J lost 2 bases, with 5 bases between them. Germline CDR1 and CDR2: MNHEY and SMNVEV (reference sequence). CDR3 in DNA: TGTGCCAGCAGGGAGGGCAATCAGCCCCAGCATTTT. Translating it yields CASREGNQPQHF.

The chain carries TRBV29-1 and TRBJ2-3, with a weak D call TRBD2 (5 bases). This CDR3 region has 15 residues. Germline assignment: CDR1 SQVTM and CDR2 ANQGSEA. V gave up 6 bases and J gave up 0 bases, with 16 bases separating them. The CDR3 bases are TGCAGCGTCCGGGGTTTAGAGCTCAGCACAGATACGCAGTATTTT. It specifies CSVRGLELSTDTQYF.

This clone was found once. The V gene is TRBV9, the J gene TRBJ2-3; 13 bases map to TRBD2. Germline V gene lookup returns CDR1 SGDLS and CDR2 YYNGEE. This CDR3 region has 17 residues. With 3 bases clipped from V and 0 bases from J, the junction kept 4 bases outside the gene matches. As DNA, the CDR3 is TGTGCCAGCAGCGGCAGACTAGCGGGAGGTAGCACAGATACGCAGTATTTT. It translates to CASSGRLAGGSTDTQYF. The whole variable domain, remainder taken from reference TRBV9 and TRBJ2-3, is DSGVTQTPKHLITATGQRVTLRCSPRSGDLSVYWYQQSLDQGLQFLIQYYNGEERAKGNILERFSAQQFPDLHSELNLSSLELGDSALYFCASSGRLAGGSTDTQYFGPGTRLTVL.

This sequence joins TRBV6-5 and TRBJ2-2; 8 bases are a match to TRBD2. This CDR3 contains 16 residues. The germline V gene has CDR1 MNHEY and CDR2 SVGAGI. J was trimmed by 4 bases and V by 2 bases; bases with no gene match: 6. The CDR3 is CASSYPGTSGTGELFF. The CDR3 coding sequence is TGTGCCAGCAGTTACCCCGGGACTAGTGGCACCGGGGAGCTGTTTTTT.

The chain recombines TRBV11-1 with TRBJ2-3, with D possibly TRBD2 on 6 matching bases. The germline gives CDR1 SGHAT, CDR2 FQDESV (reference sequence). The CDR3 covers 16 residues. Deletions cut 4 bases from V and 0 bases from J, with 14 bases between. CDR3 amino acids: CASSSQRVLSTDTQYF. As DNA, the CDR3 is TGTGCCAGCAGCTCCCAGCGGGTCCTCAGCACAGATACGCAGTATTTT. The full variable domain, in which reference TRBV11-1 and TRBJ2-3 provide the parts outside the CDR3, is EAEVAQSPRYKITEKSQAVAFWCDPISGHATLYWYRQILGQGPELLVQFQDESVVDDSQLPKDRFSAERLKGVDSTLKIQPAELGDSAMYLCASSSQRVLSTDTQYFGPGTRLTVL.

This chain joins TRBV28 and TRBJ2-5, with 8 positions matching TRBD2. The CDR3 is 14 residues long. The junction had 8 bases not matched to a gene; V was cut back by 0 bases and J by 11 bases. Germline V gene data show CDR1 as MDHEN and CDR2 as SYDVKM. CDR3 coding DNA: TGTGCCAGCAGTTTATGGCGGGAGGTTGGTGAGCAGTACTTC. Amino acids: CASSLWREVGEQYF. Complete variable domain (other parts from reference TRBV28 and TRBJ2-5): DVKVTQSSRYLVKRTGEKVFLECVQDMDHENMFWYRQDPGLGLRLIYFSYDVKMKEKGDIPEGYSVSREKKERFSLILESASTNQTSMYLCASSLWREVGEQYFGPGTRLLVL.

V and J are TRBV2 and TRBJ2-3; TRBD1 might be the D (6 bases). Trimming took off 5 bases at V and 3 bases at J, with 18 bases between the two ends. The CDR3 runs 16 residues. The V gene's germline CDR1 is SNHLY and CDR2 FYNNEI. CDR3 sequence: CASSTPDRVATDTQYF. Written as DNA, the CDR3 is TGTGCCAGCAGTACGCCGGACAGAGTTGCGACAGATACGCAGTATTTT.

The CDR3 spells CASSLSLAEGEETQYF. CDR3 nucleotide sequence: TGTGCCAGCAGTTTATCCCTGGCGGAGGGTGAAGAGACCCAGTACTTC. The chain is built from TRBV28 and TRBJ2-5, with a possible D match to TRBD2 (6 bases). Looked up from germline, CDR1 is MDHEN and CDR2 is SYDVKM. V dropped 1 base and J dropped 3 bases, with 15 bases sitting between them. The CDR3 loop spans 16 amino acids.

The rearrangement joins TRBV28 to TRBJ2-5; TRBD2 matches at 10 bases. With V trimmed by 2 bases and J by 5 bases, 5 bases remained unmatched. CDR3 length: 15 residues. Germline lookup yields CDR1 MDHEN and CDR2 SYDVKM. Written as DNA, the CDR3 is TGTGCCAGCAGTTTAATAGCGGGGGGTGACGAGACCCAGTACTTC. The encoded protein is CASSLIAGGDETQYF.

The chain combines TRBV7-2 with TRBJ2-7; 7 nucleotides agree with TRBD1. CDR3 length: 16 residues. Germline CDR1 and CDR2: SGHTA and FQGNSA. V gave up 1 base and J gave up 2 bases; unmatched junction bases: 8. The CDR3 region is CASSLGFWDSAYEQYF. CDR3 coding DNA: TGTGCCAGCAGCTTAGGTTTCTGGGACAGCGCCTACGAGCAGTACTTC.

This clone was recorded a few times. The chain carries TRBV6-5 and TRBJ1-2; D call uncertain. V gave up 5 bases and J gave up 0 bases, with 10 bases separating them. The CDR3 consists of 14 residues. Germline V gene data show CDR1 as MNHEY and CDR2 as SVGAGI. The CDR3 sequence: CASSPDYANYGYTF. The CDR3 nucleotides are TGTGCCAGCAGTCCGGACTACGCTAACTATGGCTACACCTTC.

The V call is TRBV6-5, the J call TRBJ2-7, with 10 nucleotides matching TRBD2. Germline CDR1 MNHEY, CDR2 SVGAGI. Trimming cost V 2 bases and J 2 bases; bases outside gene matches: 3. The length of the CDR3 is 15 residues. CDR3 nucleotide sequence: TGTGCCAGCAGTTACCGGACTAGCGGTACCTACGAGCAGTACTTC. Amino acids: CASSYRTSGTYEQYF.